These 25 T cell receptor beta chains were all obtained from the same sample, sequenced in a study of radiation and T cells in renal cell carcinoma. This sample's time point: blood 2 weeks post-SBRT. Treatment defined: 15 Gy SBRT to primary tumor, nephrectomy 4 weeks later. The table came from immunoSEQ multiplex PCR; TCRdb's copy has only in-frame clones and leaves some out. Counted here are about 150,000 clones, roughly 90% occurring once; the ten biggest clones make up approximately 12%. The sample in question was blood, obtained from a patient whose treatment included radiotherapy and nephrectomy. These receptors were obtained from a woman in her fifties or sixties with renal cell carcinoma.

The chain carries TRBV11-3 and TRBJ2-7; the D gene could be TRBD1 or TRBD2 (6 bases each). Per germline, CDR1 SGHNT and CDR2 YENEEA. Trimming shortened V by 5 bases and J by 1 base, and 9 bases separated the two germline ends. This CDR3 spans 13 amino acids. CDR3 sequence reads: CASSPGASYEQYF. CDR3 nucleotides: TGTGCCAGCAGCCCGGGGGCTTCCTACGAGCAGTACTTC. Full variable domain (missing parts from reference TRBV11-3 and TRBJ2-7): EAGVVQSPRYKIIEKKQPVAFWCNPISGHNTLYWYLQNLGQGPELLIRYENEEAVDDSQLPKDRFSAERLKGVDSTLKIQPAELGDSAVYLCASSPGASYEQYFGPGTRLTVT.

The chain is built from TRBV19 and TRBJ2-1; 12 bases are a match to TRBD2. From germline, CDR1 is LNHDA and CDR2 SQIVND (reference sequence). The V and J ends lost 1 base and 4 bases, in that order; junction bases with no gene match: 11. The CDR3 is 19 residues long. The CDR3 DNA is TGTGCCAGTAGTATAGGGTTCAGGAGACTAGCGGGGGTGTACAATGAGCAGTTCTTC. This encodes CASSIGFRRLAGVYNEQFF.

This rearrangement joins TRBV19 to TRBJ1-5; no clear D gene. Trimming shortened V by 5 bases and J by 2 bases, and 7 bases separated the two germline ends. CDR3 length: 13 amino acids. CDR1 is LNHDA and CDR2 is SQIVND in the germline V gene (reference sequence). The CDR3 sequence is CASSAMGNQPQHF. Here the CDR3 DNA reads TGTGCCAGTAGTGCGATGGGCAATCAGCCCCAGCATTTT.

The V call is TRBV7-8, the J call TRBJ1-2; possibly TRBD1 for D (6 bases). The germline V and J ends were trimmed by 5 bases and 5 bases, with 15 bases remaining between them. Germline V gene sequence: CDR1 SGHVS, CDR2 FQNEAQ. The CDR3 spans 14 residues. The CDR3 sequence: CASSPDRSGYGYTF. For the CDR3, the DNA is TGTGCCAGCAGCCCTGACAGGAGCGGTTATGGCTACACCTTC.

V usage is TRBV7-2 and J usage is TRBJ1-1; no reliable D call. The V gene lost 5 bases and the J gene lost 1 base, with 8 bases spanning the gap. This CDR3 region has 13 residues. Germline V lookup: CDR1 SGHTA, CDR2 FQGNSA. For the CDR3, the DNA is TGTGCCAGCAGCCCAGAGTCGAACACTGAAGCTTTCTTT. Amino acids: CASSPESNTEAFF.

The gene calls are TRBV9 and TRBJ1-4; possibly TRBD1 for D (6 bases). The CDR3 loop spans 15 amino acids. Germline V gives CDR1 SGDLS, CDR2 YYNGEE. V was pared by 0 bases and J by 6 bases, with 12 bases between. CDR3 DNA: TGTGCCAGCAGCGTAGATGTGGGGGCAGATGAAAAACTGTTTTTT. This codes for CASSVDVGADEKLFF.

V and J are TRBV11-1 and TRBJ2-1, with a weak D call TRBD1 (5 bases). The germline V and J ends were trimmed by 6 bases and 6 bases, with 9 bases remaining between them. Germline V gene data show CDR1 as SGHAT and CDR2 as FQDESV (reference sequence). The CDR3 loop spans 12 amino acids. DNA for the CDR3: TGTGCCAGCAGACCCCAGGGCAATGAGCAGTTCTTC. This codes for CASRPQGNEQFF. Supplemented by reference TRBV11-1 and TRBJ2-1, the full variable domain reads EAEVAQSPRYKITEKSQAVAFWCDPISGHATLYWYRQILGQGPELLVQFQDESVVDDSQLPKDRFSAERLKGVDSTLKIQPAELGDSAMYLCASRPQGNEQFFGPGTRLTVL.

The rearrangement joins TRBV4-1 to TRBJ1-3, with D unclear. V was trimmed by 6 bases and J by 0 bases, leaving 6 bases between them. From germline, CDR1 is MGHRA and CDR2 YSYEKL. The CDR3 sequence is 13 residues long. The CDR3 loop reads CASSQRSGNTIYF. CDR3 nucleotide sequence: TGCGCCAGCAGTCAGCGCTCTGGAAACACCATATATTTT.

V usage is TRBV5-1 and J usage is TRBJ2-4; 16 nucleotides line up with TRBD2. Germline trimming cut 4 bases from V and 8 bases from J; bases unmatched to any gene: 12. CDR3 length equals 18 residues. Germline V lookup: CDR1 SGHRS, CDR2 YFSETQ. CDR3 sequence: CASSTTGTSGGAGDIQYF. DNA of the CDR3: TGCGCCAGCAGCACCACCGGGACTAGCGGGGGGGCCGGTGACATTCAGTACTTC. The variable domain in full, completed from reference TRBV5-1 and TRBJ2-4, reads KAGVTQTPRYLIKTRGQQVTLSCSPISGHRSVSWYQQTPGQGLQFLFEYFSETQRNKGNFPGRFSGRQFSNSRSEMNVSTLELGDSALYLCASSTTGTSGGAGDIQYFGAGTRLSVL.

This clone was found a few times. V usage is TRBV9 and J usage is TRBJ2-7, with D uncertain. This CDR3 has 17 residues. CDR1 SGDLS and CDR2 YYNGEE come from the germline V gene. V shed 0 bases and J shed 4 bases, with 20 bases lying between them. The CDR3 protein is CASSVDEGASLVYEQYF. In DNA form, the CDR3 reads TGTGCCAGCAGCGTAGATGAAGGAGCGAGCCTTGTGTACGAGCAGTACTTC.

This rearrangement joins TRBV19 to TRBJ1-4, with D possibly matching TRBD1 (6 bases). The CDR3 contains 16 residues. V was pared by 5 bases and J by 0 bases, with 13 bases between. From germline, CDR1 is LNHDA and CDR2 SQIVND (reference sequence). In DNA form, the CDR3 reads TGTGCCAGTAGTCCAGACCGACAGGCAACTAATGAAAAACTGTTTTTT. Translated: CASSPDRQATNEKLFF.

The V and J genes are TRBV5-1 and TRBJ1-4; the match to TRBD1 covers 8 bases. Unmatched junction bases numbered 6, after V lost 3 bases and J lost 8 bases. The CDR3 consists of 14 residues. In germline, CDR1 is SGHRS, CDR2 YFSETQ. The CDR3 DNA is TGCGCCAGCAGCTCCGACAGGGGTCGAGAAAAACTGTTTTTT. It yields the protein CASSSDRGREKLFF.

CDR3 sequence (DNA): TGTGCCAGCAGCTGGAGGGCAGGGACGGGTACTGAAGCTTTCTTT. It specifies CASSWRAGTGTEAFF. The rearrangement uses TRBV7-2 and TRBJ1-1; weak D call: TRBD1 (5 bases). CDR3 length equals 15 residues. Germline CDR1 and CDR2: SGHTA and FQGNSA. The V end lost 4 bases, the J end lost 5 bases, and 17 bases lay between the germline ends.

This rearrangement joins TRBV7-9 to TRBJ2-7, with 10 bases identical to TRBD1. The germline V gene has CDR1 SEHNR and CDR2 FQNEAQ (reference sequence). CDR3 length: 15 residues. The V and J ends lost 3 bases and 5 bases, in that order; junction bases with no gene match: 7. CDR3 sequence: CASSLIGTGVHEQYF. The CDR3 DNA reads as TGTGCCAGCAGCTTGATCGGGACAGGGGTCCACGAGCAGTACTTC.

V gene TRBV19 combines with J gene TRBJ2-7; D is unresolved. Trimming took 5 bases from V and 1 from J, leaving 15 bases between them. Germline assignment: CDR1 LNHDA and CDR2 SQIVND (reference sequence). The CDR3 contains 15 residues. The CDR3 region has the DNA TGTGCCAGTAGTGGTATGGTCCCCGGGTCCTACGAGCAGTACTTC. It codes for CASSGMVPGSYEQYF.

The chain couples TRBV5-8 to TRBJ1-1, with D uncertain. The CDR3 covers 11 residues. Trimming removed 2 bases from V and 3 bases from J, with 2 bases in between. Germline V gene data show CDR1 as SGHTS and CDR2 as YDEGEE. The DNA of the CDR3 is TGTGCCAGCAGCTTTTACACTGAAGCTTTCTTT. This translates into CASSFYTEAFF.

The chain combines TRBV6-1 with TRBJ2-5; 10 bases map to TRBD2. This CDR3 contains 15 residues. The V gene's germline CDR1 is MNHNS and CDR2 SASEGT. V lost 7 bases and J lost 2; bases outside the gene matches: 7. CDR3 in DNA: TGTGCCAGCAACTTGGTTAGCGGGGGGCAAGAGACCCAGTACTTC. The encoded protein is CASNLVSGGQETQYF.

V gene TRBV7-6 combines with J gene TRBJ1-5; D gene uncertain. Germline assignment: CDR1 SGHVS and CDR2 FNYEAQ. This CDR3 has 14 residues. Deletions cut 3 bases from V and 2 bases from J, with 8 bases between. In DNA, the CDR3 is TGTGCCAGCAGCTTGGGTCGCGGCAATCAGCCCCAGCATTTT. This sequence encodes CASSLGRGNQPQHF.

A word on this clone: This CDR3 is also generated by other DNA sequences in the sample. V and J are TRBV7-2 and TRBJ1-1, with D perhaps matching TRBD1 (5 bases). The germline V gene encodes CDR1 SGHTA and CDR2 FQGNSA. V was shortened by 5 bases and J by 2 bases, with 9 bases between the two germline ends. This CDR3 has 13 amino acids. The CDR3 DNA follows: TGTGCCAGCAGCCAGGGACCAAACACTGAAGCTTTCTTT. Amino acid sequence: CASSQGPNTEAFF. Supplemented by reference TRBV7-2 and TRBJ1-1, the full variable domain reads GAGVSQSPSNKVTEKGKDVELRCDPISGHTALYWYRQSLGQGLEFLIYFQGNSAPDKSGLPSDRFSAERTGGSVSTLTIQRTQQEDSAVYLCASSQGPNTEAFFGQGTRLTVV.

The chain has TRBV2 and TRBJ2-5; D may be TRBD2 (6 bases). Germline CDR1 SNHLY, CDR2 FYNNEI. Trimming removed 7 bases at V and 5 bases at J, with 20 bases between. The CDR3 length is 15 residues. CDR3 residues: CASKVEGSLPETQYF. The CDR3, as DNA: TGTGCCAGCAAGGTGGAGGGGTCTCTTCCGGAGACCCAGTACTTC.

The chain couples TRBV5-1 to TRBJ1-1, with D possibly TRBD1 on 5 matching bases. Trimming removed 0 bases at V and 7 bases at J, with 13 bases between. Germline CDR1 SGHRS, CDR2 YFSETQ. The CDR3 runs 14 residues. CDR3 nucleotide sequence: TGCGCCAGCAGCTTGGCCCGAACCGGGGGTGAAGCTTTCTTT. Its protein product is CASSLARTGGEAFF.

This chain joins TRBV19 and TRBJ1-2, with D tentatively TRBD1 (6 bases). V was clipped by 9 bases and J by 4 bases, with 9 bases between them. CDR3 size: 11 residues. The germline gives CDR1 LNHDA, CDR2 SQIVND (reference sequence). In DNA form, the CDR3 reads TGTGCCAGCTGGACAGTCTATGGCTACACCTTC. Its protein product is CASWTVYGYTF.

The chain carries TRBV4-1 and TRBJ2-2; D uncertain. V was cut by 4 bases and J by 7 bases, with 13 bases left in between. The CDR3 contains 14 residues. Germline CDR1 MGHRA, CDR2 YSYEKL. CDR3 residues: CASSRKRGNGELFF. CDR3 nucleotides: TGCGCCAGCAGCCGAAAGCGTGGGAACGGGGAGCTGTTTTTT.

The rearrangement links TRBV7-8 to TRBJ2-7; D is uncertain. CDR1 is SGHVS and CDR2 is FQNEAQ in the germline V gene. Trimming cost V 7 bases and J 7 bases, with 17 bases left between them. There are 13 residues in the CDR3. The CDR3 sequence is CASTGRRSQEQYF. CDR3 bases: TGTGCCAGCACGGGCCGGCGGTCTCAAGAGCAGTACTTC.

The genes are TRBV7-2 and TRBJ2-7; 9 nucleotides line up with TRBD2. Germline V CDR1 and CDR2: SGHTA, FQGNSA. V trimming: 3 bases; J trimming: 1 base; junction bases outside the gene matches: 4. The CDR3 consists of 15 residues. The CDR3 here is CASSFQRGASYEQYF. Written as DNA, the CDR3 is TGTGCCAGCAGCTTCCAGCGGGGGGCTTCCTACGAGCAGTACTTC.